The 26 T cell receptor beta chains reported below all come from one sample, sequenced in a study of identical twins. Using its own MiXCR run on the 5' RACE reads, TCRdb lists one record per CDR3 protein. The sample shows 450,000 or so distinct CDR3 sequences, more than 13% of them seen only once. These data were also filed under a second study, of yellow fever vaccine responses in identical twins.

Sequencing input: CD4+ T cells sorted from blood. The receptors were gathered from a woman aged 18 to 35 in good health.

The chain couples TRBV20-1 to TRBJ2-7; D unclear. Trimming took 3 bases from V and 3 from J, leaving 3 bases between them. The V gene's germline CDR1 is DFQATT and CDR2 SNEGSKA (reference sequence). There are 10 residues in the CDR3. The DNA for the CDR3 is TGCAGTGCTAGGAGCTACGAGCAGTACTTC. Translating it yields CSARSYEQYF.

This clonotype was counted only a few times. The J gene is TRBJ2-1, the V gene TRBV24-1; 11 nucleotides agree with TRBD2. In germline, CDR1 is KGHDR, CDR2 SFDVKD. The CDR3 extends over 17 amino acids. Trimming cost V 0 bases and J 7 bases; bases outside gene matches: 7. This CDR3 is CATSDLRLAGGRNEQFF. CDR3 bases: TGTGCCACCAGTGATTTGAGGCTAGCGGGGGGACGAAATGAGCAGTTCTTC.

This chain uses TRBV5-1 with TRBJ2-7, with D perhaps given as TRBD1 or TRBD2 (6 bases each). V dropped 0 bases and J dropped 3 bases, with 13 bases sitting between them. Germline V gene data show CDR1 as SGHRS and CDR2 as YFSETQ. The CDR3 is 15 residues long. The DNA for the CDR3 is TGCGCCAGCAGCTTGGTTCGGGGGCTCGACTACGAGCAGTACTTC. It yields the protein CASSLVRGLDYEQYF.

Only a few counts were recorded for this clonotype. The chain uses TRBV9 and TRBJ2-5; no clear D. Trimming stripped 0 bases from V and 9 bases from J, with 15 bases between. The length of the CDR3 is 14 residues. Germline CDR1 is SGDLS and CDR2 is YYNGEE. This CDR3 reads CASSVGTVREAQYF. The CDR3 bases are TGTGCCAGCAGCGTAGGTACAGTCCGAGAAGCCCAGTACTTC.

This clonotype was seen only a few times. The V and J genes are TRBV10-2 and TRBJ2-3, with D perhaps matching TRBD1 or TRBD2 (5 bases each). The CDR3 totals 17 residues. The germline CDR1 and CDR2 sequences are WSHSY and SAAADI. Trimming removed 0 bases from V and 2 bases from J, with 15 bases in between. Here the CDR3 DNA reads TGCGCCAGCAGTGAGTCGAGGGGACGGCTTTACACAGATACGCAGTATTTT. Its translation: CASSESRGRLYTDTQYF.

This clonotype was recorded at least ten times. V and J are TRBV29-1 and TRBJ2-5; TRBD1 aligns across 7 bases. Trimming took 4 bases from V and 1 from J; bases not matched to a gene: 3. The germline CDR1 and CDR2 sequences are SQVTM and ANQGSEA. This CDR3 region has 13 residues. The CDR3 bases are TGCAGCGTTGCGCCAGGGGGCCAAGAGACCCAGTACTTC. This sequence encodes CSVAPGGQETQYF.

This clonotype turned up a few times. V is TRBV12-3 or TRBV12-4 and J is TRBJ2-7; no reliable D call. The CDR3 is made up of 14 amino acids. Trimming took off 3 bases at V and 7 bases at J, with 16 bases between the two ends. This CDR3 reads CASSFNVRLLEQYF. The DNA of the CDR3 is TGTGCCAGCAGTTTTAATGTGAGGCTGTTAGAGCAGTACTTC.

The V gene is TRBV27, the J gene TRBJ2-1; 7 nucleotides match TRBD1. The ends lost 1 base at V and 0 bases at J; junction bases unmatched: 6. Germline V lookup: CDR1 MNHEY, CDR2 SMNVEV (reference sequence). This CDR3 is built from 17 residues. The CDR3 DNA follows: TGTGCCAGCAGTTTATACAGGGGATCGAGCTCCTACAATGAGCAGTTCTTC. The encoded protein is CASSLYRGSSSYNEQFF.

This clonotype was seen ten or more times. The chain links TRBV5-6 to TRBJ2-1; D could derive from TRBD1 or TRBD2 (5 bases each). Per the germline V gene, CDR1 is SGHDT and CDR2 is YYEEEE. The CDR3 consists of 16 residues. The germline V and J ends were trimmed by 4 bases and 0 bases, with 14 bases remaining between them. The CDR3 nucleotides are TGTGCCAGCAGCGAACCGGGGCTAAACTCCTACAATGAGCAGTTCTTC. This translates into CASSEPGLNSYNEQFF.

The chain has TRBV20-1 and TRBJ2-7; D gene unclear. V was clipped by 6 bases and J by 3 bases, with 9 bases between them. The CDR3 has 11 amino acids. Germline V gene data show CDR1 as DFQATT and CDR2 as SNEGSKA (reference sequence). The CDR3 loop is CSAYDGYEQYF. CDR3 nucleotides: TGCAGTGCATACGACGGCTACGAGCAGTACTTC.

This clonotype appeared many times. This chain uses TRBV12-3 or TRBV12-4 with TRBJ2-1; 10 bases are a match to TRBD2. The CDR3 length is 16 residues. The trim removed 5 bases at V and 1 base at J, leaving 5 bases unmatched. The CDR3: CASSPASGSSYNEQFF. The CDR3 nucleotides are TGTGCCAGCAGTCCTGCTAGCGGGAGTTCCTACAATGAGCAGTTCTTC.

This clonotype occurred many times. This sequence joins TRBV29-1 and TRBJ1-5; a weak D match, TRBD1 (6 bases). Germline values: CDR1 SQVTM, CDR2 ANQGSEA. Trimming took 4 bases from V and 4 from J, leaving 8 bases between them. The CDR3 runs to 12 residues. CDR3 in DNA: TGCAGCGTTGGGGGGGCAAATCAGCCCCAGCATTTT. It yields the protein CSVGGANQPQHF.

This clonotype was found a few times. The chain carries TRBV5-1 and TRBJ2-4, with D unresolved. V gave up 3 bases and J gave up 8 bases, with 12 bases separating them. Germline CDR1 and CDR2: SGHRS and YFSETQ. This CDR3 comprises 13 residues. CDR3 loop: CASSSLSEDIQYF. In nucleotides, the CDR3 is TGCGCCAGCAGCTCGTTGTCCGAAGACATTCAGTACTTC.

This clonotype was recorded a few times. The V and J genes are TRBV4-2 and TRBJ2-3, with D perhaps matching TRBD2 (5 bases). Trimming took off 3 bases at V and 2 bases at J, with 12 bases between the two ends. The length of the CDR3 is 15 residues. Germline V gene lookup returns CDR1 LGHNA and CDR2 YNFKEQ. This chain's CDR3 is CASSQASRDTDTQYF. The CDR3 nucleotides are TGTGCCAGCAGCCAGGCTAGCCGGGACACAGATACGCAGTATTTT.

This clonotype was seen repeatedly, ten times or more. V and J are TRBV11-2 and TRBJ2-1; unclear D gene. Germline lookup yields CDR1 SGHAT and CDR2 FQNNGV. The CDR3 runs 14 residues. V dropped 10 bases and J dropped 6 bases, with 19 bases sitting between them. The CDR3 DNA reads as TGTGCCACCCAGCCGGGTATAGTTTCCAATGAGCAGTTCTTC. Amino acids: CATQPGIVSNEQFF.

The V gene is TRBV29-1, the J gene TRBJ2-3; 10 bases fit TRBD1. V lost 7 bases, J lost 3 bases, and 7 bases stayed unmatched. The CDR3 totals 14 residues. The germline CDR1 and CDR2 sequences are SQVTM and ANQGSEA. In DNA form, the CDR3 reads TGCAGCGGCTTGACAGGGGGCAGGACAGATACGCAGTATTTT. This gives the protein CSGLTGGRTDTQYF.

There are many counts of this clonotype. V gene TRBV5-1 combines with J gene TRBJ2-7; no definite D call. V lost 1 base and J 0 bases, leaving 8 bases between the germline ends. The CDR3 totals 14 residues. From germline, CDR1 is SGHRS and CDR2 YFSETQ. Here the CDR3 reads CASSLLVASYEQYF. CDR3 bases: TGCGCCAGCAGCTTGTTGGTAGCCTCCTACGAGCAGTACTTC.

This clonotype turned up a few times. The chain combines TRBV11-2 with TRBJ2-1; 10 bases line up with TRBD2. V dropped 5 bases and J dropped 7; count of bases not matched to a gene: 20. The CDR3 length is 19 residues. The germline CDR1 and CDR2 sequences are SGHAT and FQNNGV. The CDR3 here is CASSPRGIFGTSVENEQFF. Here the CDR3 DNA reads TGTGCCAGCAGCCCCAGAGGGATATTCGGGACTAGCGTAGAAAATGAGCAGTTCTTC. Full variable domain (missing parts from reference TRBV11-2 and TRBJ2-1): EAGVAQSPRYKIIEKRQSVAFWCNPISGHATLYWYQQILGQGPKLLIQFQNNGVVDDSQLPKDRFSAERLKGVDSTLKIQPAKLEDSAVYLCASSPRGIFGTSVENEQFFGPGTRLTVL.

CDR3 in DNA: TGTGCCAGCAGTCCCCGAGCCGACAGAAAGTTTAGGGAGCAGTTCTTC. Amino acids: CASSPRADRKFREQFF. The chain links TRBV6-1 to TRBJ2-1; perhaps TRBD1 as D (5 bases). The CDR3 covers 16 residues. Germline lookup yields CDR1 MNHNS and CDR2 SASEGT. The V gene lost 5 bases and the J gene lost 10 bases, with 24 bases spanning the gap.

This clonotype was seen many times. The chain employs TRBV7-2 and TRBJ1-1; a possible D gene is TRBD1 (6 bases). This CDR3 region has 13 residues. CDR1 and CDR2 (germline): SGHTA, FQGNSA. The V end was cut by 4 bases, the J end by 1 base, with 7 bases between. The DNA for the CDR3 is TGTGCCAGCAGCTGGGGACAGAACACTGAAGCTTTCTTT. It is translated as CASSWGQNTEAFF.

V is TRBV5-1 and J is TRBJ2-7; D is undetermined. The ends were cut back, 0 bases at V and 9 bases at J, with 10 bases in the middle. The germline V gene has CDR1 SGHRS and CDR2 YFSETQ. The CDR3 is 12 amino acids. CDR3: CASSLDGVVQYF. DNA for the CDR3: TGCGCCAGCAGCTTGGATGGAGTCGTGCAGTACTTC. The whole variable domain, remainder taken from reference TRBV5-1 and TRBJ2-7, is KAGVTQTPRYLIKTRGQQVTLSCSPISGHRSVSWYQQTPGQGLQFLFEYFSETQRNKGNFPGRFSGRQFSNSRSEMNVSTLELGDSALYLCASSLDGVVQYFGPGTRLTVT.

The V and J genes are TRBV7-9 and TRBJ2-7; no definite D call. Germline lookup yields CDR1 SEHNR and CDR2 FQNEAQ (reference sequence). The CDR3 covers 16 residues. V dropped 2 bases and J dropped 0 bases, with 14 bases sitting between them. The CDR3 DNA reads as TGTGCCAGCAGCTTAATAGGGTCCCCGCTCTCCTACGAGCAGTACTTC. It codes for CASSLIGSPLSYEQYF.

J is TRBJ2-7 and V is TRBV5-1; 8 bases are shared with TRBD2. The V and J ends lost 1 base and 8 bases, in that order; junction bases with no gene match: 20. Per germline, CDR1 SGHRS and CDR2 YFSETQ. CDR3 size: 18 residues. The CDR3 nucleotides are TGCGCCAGCAGCTTGTCCCCCGGGGACGCCGGACTAGCCAGAAAGCAGTACTTC. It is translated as CASSLSPGDAGLARKQYF.

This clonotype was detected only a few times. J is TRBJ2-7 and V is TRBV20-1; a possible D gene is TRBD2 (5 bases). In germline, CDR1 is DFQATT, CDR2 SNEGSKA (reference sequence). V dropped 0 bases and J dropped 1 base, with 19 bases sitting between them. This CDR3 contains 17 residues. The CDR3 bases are TGCAGTGCTAGAGATCGACGCGGAGCTAGCCGTTCCTACGAGCAGTACTTC. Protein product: CSARDRRGASRSYEQYF.

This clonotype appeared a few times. CDR3 sequence: CASSLEVETQYF. CDR3 coding DNA: TGTGCCAGCAGCTTAGAGGTGGAGACCCAGTACTTC. The chain is built from TRBV7-9 and TRBJ2-5; D is undetermined. Per the germline V gene, CDR1 is SEHNR and CDR2 is FQNEAQ (reference sequence). The CDR3 sequence is 12 residues long. Between the trimmed V and J ends, which lost 1 base and 5 bases, there was a span of 5 bases.

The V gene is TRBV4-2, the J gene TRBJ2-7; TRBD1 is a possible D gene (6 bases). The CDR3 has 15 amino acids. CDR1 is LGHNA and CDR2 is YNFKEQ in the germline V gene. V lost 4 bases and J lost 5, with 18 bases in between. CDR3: CASSPRQDPLNEQYF. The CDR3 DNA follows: TGTGCCAGCAGCCCCCGACAGGACCCATTAAACGAGCAGTACTTC.